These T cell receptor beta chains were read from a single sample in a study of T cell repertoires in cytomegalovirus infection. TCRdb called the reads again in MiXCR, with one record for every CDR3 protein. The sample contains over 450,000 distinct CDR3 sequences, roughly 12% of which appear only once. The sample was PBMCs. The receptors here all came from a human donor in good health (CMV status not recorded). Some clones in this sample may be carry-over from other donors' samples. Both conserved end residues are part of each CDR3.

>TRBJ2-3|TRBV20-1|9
CSAPEASGF
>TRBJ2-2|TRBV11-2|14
CASSLHSNTGELFF
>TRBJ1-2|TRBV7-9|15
CASTRDSSTSGGYTF
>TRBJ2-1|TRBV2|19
CASSERGLAGAKRADEQFF
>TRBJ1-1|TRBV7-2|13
CASRSMRRPEAFF
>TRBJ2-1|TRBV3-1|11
CASSQESIQWF
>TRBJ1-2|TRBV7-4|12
CASSEDSPGYTF
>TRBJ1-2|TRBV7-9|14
CASSPGQGGYGYTF
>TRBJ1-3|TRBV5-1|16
CASSPGTGYSGNTIYF
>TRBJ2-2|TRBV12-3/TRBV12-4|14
CASSLASGVGELFF
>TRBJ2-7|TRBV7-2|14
CASSYTTGPYEQYF
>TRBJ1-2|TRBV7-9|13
CASSYGTDYGYTF
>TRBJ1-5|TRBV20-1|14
CSAPRAGSGKPQHF
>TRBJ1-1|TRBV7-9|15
CASGNNGGGNTEAFF
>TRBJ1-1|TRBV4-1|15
CASSQDPGANTEAFF
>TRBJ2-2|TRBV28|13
CASSSPLTRELFF
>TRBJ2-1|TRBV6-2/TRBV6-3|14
CASSLLAGVPPEFF
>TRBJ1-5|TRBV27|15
CASRPTGLGNQPQHF
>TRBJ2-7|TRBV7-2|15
CASSPEARRSYEQYF
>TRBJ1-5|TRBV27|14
CASSWTGGDQPQHF
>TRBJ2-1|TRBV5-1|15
CASSWGTGDLDEQFF
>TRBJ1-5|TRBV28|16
CASSFYQGALDQPQHF
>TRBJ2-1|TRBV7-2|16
CASSSKTGGFGHEQFF
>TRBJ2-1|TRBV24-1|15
CATSDLRGRGNEQFF
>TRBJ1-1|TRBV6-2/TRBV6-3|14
CASSAEFKGTEAFF
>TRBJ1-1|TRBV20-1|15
CSAQRPGPTSSEAFF
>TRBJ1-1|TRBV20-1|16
CSARGVRGAVSTEAFF
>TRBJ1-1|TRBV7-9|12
CASTHKNTEAFF
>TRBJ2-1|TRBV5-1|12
CASSLQLNEQFF
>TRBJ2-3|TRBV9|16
CASSVRAGGGTDTQYF
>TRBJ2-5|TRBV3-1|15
CASSQVRGPQETQYF
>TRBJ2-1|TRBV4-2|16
CASSQAKGGSFNEQFF
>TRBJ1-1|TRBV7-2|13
CASSLNRGQGAFF
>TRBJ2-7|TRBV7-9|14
CASSIGTGGYEQYF
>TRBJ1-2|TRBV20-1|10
CSSRGGGYTF
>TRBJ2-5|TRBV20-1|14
CSASQSRSGETQYF
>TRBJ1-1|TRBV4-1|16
CASSQDWATGATEAFF
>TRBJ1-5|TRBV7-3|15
CASSLDGTGFQPQHF
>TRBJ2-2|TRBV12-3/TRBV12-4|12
CASSPPPRELFF
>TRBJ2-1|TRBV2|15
CASRGGTSPHNEQFF
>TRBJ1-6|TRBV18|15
CASSPGQANNSPLHF
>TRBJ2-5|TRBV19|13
CASSIRPRETQYF
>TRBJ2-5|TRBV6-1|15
CASSAGGRGRETQYF
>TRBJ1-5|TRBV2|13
CASKGGSNQPQHF
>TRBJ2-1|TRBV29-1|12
CSMDRGDYEQFF
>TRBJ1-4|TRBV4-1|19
CASSQVGSALRTFNEKLFF
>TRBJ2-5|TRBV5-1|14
CASSSGRSRETQYF
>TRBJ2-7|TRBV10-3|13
CAISDRQLYEQYF
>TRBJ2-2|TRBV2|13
CASEGQSTGELFF
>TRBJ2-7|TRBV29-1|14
CSVVKGGGSYEQYF
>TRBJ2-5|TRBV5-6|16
CASSLVGQATQETQYF
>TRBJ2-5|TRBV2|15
CASRGIRGAIETQYF
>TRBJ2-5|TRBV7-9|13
CASSFPRQETQYF